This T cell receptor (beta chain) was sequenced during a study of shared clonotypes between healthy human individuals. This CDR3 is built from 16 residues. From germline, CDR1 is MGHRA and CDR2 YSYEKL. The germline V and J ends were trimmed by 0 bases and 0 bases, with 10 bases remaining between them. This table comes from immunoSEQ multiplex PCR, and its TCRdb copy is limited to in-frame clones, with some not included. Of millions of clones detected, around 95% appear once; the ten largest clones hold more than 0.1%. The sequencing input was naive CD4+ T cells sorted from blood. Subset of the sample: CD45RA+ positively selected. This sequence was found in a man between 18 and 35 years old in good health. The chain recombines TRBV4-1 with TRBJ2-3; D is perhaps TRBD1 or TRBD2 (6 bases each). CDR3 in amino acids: CASSQDRRGSTDTQYF. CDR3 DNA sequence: TGCGCCAGCAGCCAAGATAGGAGGGGGAGCACAGATACGCAGTATTTT.